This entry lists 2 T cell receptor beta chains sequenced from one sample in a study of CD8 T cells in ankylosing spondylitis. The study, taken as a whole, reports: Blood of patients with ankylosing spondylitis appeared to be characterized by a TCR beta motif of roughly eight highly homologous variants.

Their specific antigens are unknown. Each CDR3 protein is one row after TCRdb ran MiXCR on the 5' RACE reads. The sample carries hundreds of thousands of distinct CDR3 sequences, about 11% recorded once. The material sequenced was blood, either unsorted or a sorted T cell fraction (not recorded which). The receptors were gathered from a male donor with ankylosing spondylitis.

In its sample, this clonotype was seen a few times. CDR3 residues: CSASLGRLYNSPLHF. In DNA, the CDR3 is TGCAGTGCTAGCCTAGGACGGCTCTATAATTCACCCCTCCACTTT. This sequence joins TRBV20-1 and TRBJ1-6; D call uncertain. Trimming left V 3 bases short and J 3 bases short, with 12 bases between. This CDR3 spans 15 amino acids. CDR1 and CDR2 from the germline V gene are DFQATT and SNEGSKA (reference sequence).

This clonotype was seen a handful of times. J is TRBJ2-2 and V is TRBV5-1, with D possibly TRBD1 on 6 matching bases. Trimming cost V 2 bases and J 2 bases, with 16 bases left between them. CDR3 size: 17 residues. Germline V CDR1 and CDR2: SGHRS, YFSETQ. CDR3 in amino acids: CASSFSAGTLNTGELFF. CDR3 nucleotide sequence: TGCGCCAGCAGCTTTTCGGCCGGGACACTTAACACCGGGGAGCTGTTTTTT.